This T cell receptor beta chain was found in a study of blood T cell repertoires in COVID-19. The germline CDR1 and CDR2 sequences are MNHEY and SVGAGI. This CDR3 is built from 12 residues. V was shortened by 4 bases and J by 1 base, with 5 bases between the two germline ends. TCRdb keeps only in-frame clones here, not all; method: immunoSEQ multiplex PCR. The sample lists about 160,000 clones, approximately 86% occurring once. Sequencing used peripheral blood. This chain connects TRBV6-5 to TRBJ2-7; D remains unclear. The TCR sequence derives from a man between 65 and 80 years old with acute or convalescent COVID-19. In DNA, the CDR3 is TGTGCCAGCAGTTCGGTATCCTACGAGCAGTACTTC. Its protein is CASSSVSYEQYF.